This T cell receptor beta chain was found in a study of naive and memory T cell subsets. General study points: In CD4 and CD8 cells, diversity dropped from naive through EMRA.

As regards this clonotype: As yet, its antigen is unknown.

CD4 T cells were positively selected, then CD8 T cells from the CD4-negative fraction. This CDR3 spans 19 amino acids. V gave up 6 bases and J gave up 7 bases; unmatched junction bases: 17. In germline, CDR1 is MNHEY, CDR2 SVGEGT. Both TRBC1 and TRBC2 were covered by a beta constant-region primer of two equimolar oligonucleotides. Nested alpha and beta constant-region primers with the SP2 primer drove four PCR rounds on ligated cDNA. TCRdb redid the calling of the UMI-ligation and nested PCR reads with MiXCR, one entry per CDR3 protein. The sample holds approximately 29,000 distinct CDR3 sequences, approximately 17% seen once.

The sequence was obtained from a human donor in good health. The chain carries TRBV6-2 or TRBV6-3 and TRBJ2-1; TRBD2 matches 14 bases. Input material: effector memory CD4+ T cells from blood. Sample subset: effector memory, CD45RA- CD27-. DNA of the CDR3: TGTGCCAGCAGGCGACGACTAGCGGGAGGGCAAGGGGTTAGGAATGAGCAGTTCTTC. Translation gives CASRRRLAGGQGVRNEQFF.